This T cell receptor beta chain is from a study of blood T cell repertoires in COVID-19. Across the whole study: PBMCs, B-cell-depleted T cells, or T cells provided the cDNA or gDNA that made up the material.

The data were produced by immunoSEQ multiplex PCR, yet TCRdb's version contains in-frame clones alone and is incomplete. This table has about 110,000 clones, about 81% appearing once. This clone was detected a few times. The sequenced sample consisted of peripheral blood. The clonotype originates from a man aged 65 to 79 with acute or convalescent COVID-19.

The CDR3 sequence: CASSPEERGGRNEQYF. The CDR3, as DNA: TGTGCCAGCAGCCCCGAAGAGCGGGGGGGCCGAAACGAGCAGTACTTC. V and J are TRBV4-2 and TRBJ2-7; TRBD2 matches at 10 bases. V was pared by 4 bases and J by 5 bases, with 11 bases of the junction left unmatched. CDR1 LGHNA and CDR2 YNFKEQ come from the germline V gene. The CDR3 extends over 16 amino acids.